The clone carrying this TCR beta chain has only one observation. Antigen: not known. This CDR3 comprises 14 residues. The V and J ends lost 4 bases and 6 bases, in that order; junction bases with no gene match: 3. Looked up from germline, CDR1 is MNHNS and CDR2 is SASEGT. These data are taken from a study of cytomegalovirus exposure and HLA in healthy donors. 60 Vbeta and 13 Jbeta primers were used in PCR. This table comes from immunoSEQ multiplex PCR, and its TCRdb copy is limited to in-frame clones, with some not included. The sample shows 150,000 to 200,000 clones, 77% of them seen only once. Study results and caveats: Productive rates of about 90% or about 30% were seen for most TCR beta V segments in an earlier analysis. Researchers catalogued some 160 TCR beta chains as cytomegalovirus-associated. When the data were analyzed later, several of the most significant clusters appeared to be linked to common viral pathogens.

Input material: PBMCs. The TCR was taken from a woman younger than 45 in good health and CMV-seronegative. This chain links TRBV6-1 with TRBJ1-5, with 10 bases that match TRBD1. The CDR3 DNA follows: TGTGCCAGCAGTGGGACAGGGGGATTTCAGCCCCAGCATTTT. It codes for CASSGTGGFQPQHF.